A selection of T cell receptor beta chains follows, all from one sample in a study of T cell responses to AZD1222 COVID-19 vaccine. TCRdb's table, derived via immunoSEQ multiplex PCR, lists solely in-frame clones and lacks some. The profile shows more than 110,000 clones, roughly nine tenths of them singletons. This specimen consisted of peripheral blood, obtained on day 0 of AZD1222 vaccination. These receptors were obtained from an adult in good health. Both conserved end residues are part of each CDR3. Fields, in order: V gene, clone size, J gene, D gene, CDR3 protein, CDR3 DNA. The D gene is left open where the match is weak. Size is stated for part of the rows, as once, few or many counts, or as a class when the clone is expanded.

TRBV12-5	NA	TRBJ1-5	NA	CASAWGANQPQHF	TGTGCTAGTGCCTGGGGGGCTAATCAGCCCCAGCATTTT
TRBV2	NA	TRBJ1-5	NA	CASSENRAGQPQHF	TGTGCCAGCAGTGAAAATAGGGCCGGACAGCCCCAGCATTTT
TRBV6-1	once	TRBJ1-2	NA	CASSDGIGESGYTF	TGTGCCAGCAGTGACGGGATAGGGGAATCTGGCTACACCTTC
TRBV5-4	NA	TRBJ1-4	NA	CASSTDYEKLFF	TGTGCCAGCAGCACCGACTACGAAAAACTGTTTTTT
TRBV27	NA	TRBJ2-1	TRBD2	CASSLTSGRLTYNEQFF	TGTGCCAGCAGTTTAACTAGCGGGAGACTTACCTACAATGAGCAGTTCTTC
TRBV29-1	NA	TRBJ1-1	NA	CSVEVMNTEAFF	TGCAGCGTTGAGGTCATGAACACTGAAGCTTTCTTT
TRBV2	NA	TRBJ1-1	NA	CASIGQVMNTEAFF	TGTGCCAGCATCGGACAAGTTATGAACACTGAAGCTTTCTTT
TRBV19	NA	TRBJ1-5	NA	CASRGGYSNQPQHF	TGTGCCAGTAGGGGGGGGTATAGCAATCAGCCCCAGCATTTT
TRBV18	NA	TRBJ1-3	NA	CASSPQPSGGSSGNTIYF	TGTGCCAGCTCACCGCAACCATCGGGGGGGAGCTCTGGAAACACCATATATTTT
TRBV5-6	NA	TRBJ2-2	TRBD1	CASSFRQGRGTGELFF	TGTGCCAGCAGCTTTAGACAGGGACGGGGCACCGGGGAGCTGTTTTTT
TRBV3-1/TRBV3-2	NA	TRBJ1-1	NA	CASSQEGSWGRGNTEAFF	TGTGCCAGCAGCCAAGAGGGGTCCTGGGGGAGAGGGAACACTGAAGCTTTCTTT
TRBV25-1	NA	TRBJ2-7	TRBD1	CASSHRGTYEQYF	TGTGCCAGCAGTCACAGGGGTACCTACGAGCAGTACTTC
TRBV3-1/TRBV3-2	NA	TRBJ1-1	NA	CASSPFMGVNTEAFF	TGTGCCAGCAGCCCCTTCATGGGTGTGAACACTGAAGCTTTCTTT
TRBV28	NA	TRBJ2-7	TRBD1	CASSQGVSEQYF	TGTGCCAGCAGTCAGGGGGTGAGTGAGCAGTACTTC
TRBV30	few	TRBJ2-7	NA	CAWSRLGASYEQYF	TGTGCCTGGAGTAGACTAGGGGCGTCCTACGAGCAGTACTTC
TRBV3-1/TRBV3-2	NA	TRBJ1-5	TRBD1	CASKGAQNQPQHF	TGTGCCAGCAAGGGGGCGCAAAATCAGCCCCAGCATTTT
TRBV6-5	NA	TRBJ2-7	NA	CASTRTFYEQYF	TGTGCCAGCACAAGGACATTTTACGAGCAGTACTTC
TRBV30	NA	TRBJ1-5	NA	CAWAPNNQPQHF	TGTGCCTGGGCCCCCAATAATCAGCCCCAGCATTTT
TRBV4-3	NA	TRBJ2-7	TRBD2	CASSQDLAGDYEQYF	TGCGCCAGCAGCCAAGATCTAGCGGGAGACTACGAGCAGTACTTC
TRBV29-1	NA	TRBJ2-7	TRBD1	CSGTTGGGEQYF	TGCAGCGGAACGACAGGGGGCGGCGAGCAGTACTTC
TRBV6-2/TRBV6-3	NA	TRBJ1-1	NA	CASSYMEPNTEAFF	TGTGCCAGCAGTTACATGGAACCAAACACTGAAGCTTTCTTT
TRBV19	NA	TRBJ1-1	NA	CASSIWQGEPNTEAFF	TGTGCCAGTAGTATCTGGCAGGGCGAGCCGAACACTGAAGCTTTCTTT
TRBV19	once	TRBJ2-7	NA	CASSPGQLQAYEQYF	TGTGCCAGTAGTCCCGGACAGCTGCAGGCGTACGAGCAGTACTTC
TRBV15	NA	TRBJ1-2	NA	CATSRVRRGGDYGYTF	TGTGCCACCAGCAGAGTTAGGCGGGGTGGTGACTATGGCTACACCTTC
TRBV4-1	NA	TRBJ1-2	TRBD1	CASSPTGQGYYGYTF	TGCGCCAGCAGTCCTACGGGACAGGGCTACTATGGCTACACCTTC
TRBV5-1	NA	TRBJ2-2	NA	CASSLSNRRPTGELFF	TGCGCCAGCAGCTTGTCGAACAGGCGACCCACCGGGGAGCTGTTTTTT
TRBV5-1	NA	TRBJ1-1	TRBD1	CASSPGQGGTEAFF	TGCGCCAGCAGCCCCGGACAGGGAGGAACTGAAGCTTTCTTT
TRBV27	once	TRBJ1-2	NA	CASSLSSGGNGYTF	TGTGCCAGCAGTTTATCGTCCGGGGGGAATGGCTACACCTTC
TRBV4-1	few	TRBJ1-2	NA	CASSPLEAGGHHGYTF	TGCGCCAGCAGCCCATTGGAGGCGGGGGGACACCATGGCTACACCTTC
TRBV5-6	NA	TRBJ2-1	NA	CASSVSGVGEQFF	TGTGCCAGCAGCGTGTCGGGGGTCGGTGAGCAGTTCTTC
TRBV21-1	once	TRBJ2-7	NA	CASSKGLRICEQYF	TGTGCCAGCAGCAAAGGCTTGAGGATCTGCGAGCAGTACTTC